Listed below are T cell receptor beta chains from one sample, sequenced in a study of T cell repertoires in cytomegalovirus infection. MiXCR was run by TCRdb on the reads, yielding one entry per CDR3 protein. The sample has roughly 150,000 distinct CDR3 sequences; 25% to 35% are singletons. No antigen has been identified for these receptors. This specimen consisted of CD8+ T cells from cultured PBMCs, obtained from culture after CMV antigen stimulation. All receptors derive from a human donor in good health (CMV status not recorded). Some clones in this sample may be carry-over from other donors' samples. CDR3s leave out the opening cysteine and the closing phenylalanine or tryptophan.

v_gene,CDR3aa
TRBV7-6,ASSEIQGRANYGYT
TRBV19,ASSFGQGISNQPQH
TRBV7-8,ASSRGATGELF
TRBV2,ASSEPLATYNEQF
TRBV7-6,ASSSMGGQGDFEQY
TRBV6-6,ASSWGAGQPQH
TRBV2,ASSEEGTRWDYT
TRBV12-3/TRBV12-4,ASSLVPGHNGYT
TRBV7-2,ASSLLSSAGGPTDTQY
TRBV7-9,ASSLAGGLDTQY
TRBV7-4,ASSPSVGSPRGEQF
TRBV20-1,SARGLADQGETQY